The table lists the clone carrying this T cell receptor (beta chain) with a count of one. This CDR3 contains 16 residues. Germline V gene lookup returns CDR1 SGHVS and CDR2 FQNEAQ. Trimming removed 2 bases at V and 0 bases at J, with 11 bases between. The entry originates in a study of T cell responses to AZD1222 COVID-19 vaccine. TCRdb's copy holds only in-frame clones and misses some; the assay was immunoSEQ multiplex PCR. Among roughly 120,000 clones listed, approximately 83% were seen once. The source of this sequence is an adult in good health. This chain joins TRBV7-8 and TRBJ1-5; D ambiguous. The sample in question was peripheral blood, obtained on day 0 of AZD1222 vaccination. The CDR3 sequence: CASSLPAVGSNQPQHF. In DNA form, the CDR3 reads TGTGCCAGCAGCTTACCCGCGGTCGGTAGCAATCAGCCCCAGCATTTT.